This T cell receptor beta chain stems from a study of glioma-infiltrating T cells. The iRepertoire nested amplicon-rescue multiplex PCR amplified TCR alpha and beta CDR3s from RNA. TCRdb called the multiplex PCR reads again in MiXCR, with one record for every CDR3 protein. Here the sample spans about 130,000 distinct CDR3 sequences, approximately 26% being singletons. This clonotype was counted a few times. The CDR3 is made up of 13 amino acids. The ends were cut back, 0 bases at V and 4 bases at J, with 6 bases in the middle. Germline V CDR1 and CDR2: SEHNR, FQNEAQ (reference sequence). The sequence was obtained from a human donor with low-grade glioma or glioblastoma, undergoing nonglioma brain surgery, or in good health (not recorded which). Input material: glioma tissue, nonneoplastic brain tissue, or PBMCs (not recorded which). The chain combines TRBV7-9 with TRBJ1-1; D uncertain. CDR3 DNA sequence: TGTGCCAGCAGCTTAGCCGTAGCCACTGAAGCTTTCTTT. Translated, it gives CASSLAVATEAFF.